A selection of T cell receptor beta chains follows, all from one sample in a study of neurological immune-mediated disorders. Each CDR3 protein is one row after TCRdb ran MiXCR on the 5' RACE reads. The sample has 95,000 or so distinct CDR3 sequences; 3.5% to 4% are singletons. Sample: PBMCs. The receptors shown here come from a woman aged 18-35 years with multiple sclerosis. CDR3s include the opening cysteine and the closing phenylalanine or tryptophan. Fields, in order: CDR3 length, J gene, V gene, clone size, D gene, CDR3 protein, CDR3 DNA. The D gene is left open where the match is weak. Part of the rows lack a size; the others show once, few, many or a class for expanded clones.

15 | TRBJ2-4 | TRBV28 | many | TRBD1 | CASSLEWDRRDIQYF | TGTGCCAGCAGTTTAGAGTGGGACAGGAGGGACATTCAGTACTTC
16 | TRBJ1-3 | TRBV3-1 | many | TRBD1 | CASSQEPTGAGNTIYF | TGTGCCAGCAGCCAAGAACCCACAGGGGCTGGAAACACCATATATTTT
13 | TRBJ1-2 | TRBV20-1 | many | NA | CSDRDRVGNGYTF | TGCAGTGATAGAGATAGAGTAGGGAATGGCTACACCTTC
16 | TRBJ2-2 | TRBV4-1 | many | NA | CASSQVGGIGAGELFF | TGCGCCAGCAGCCAAGTCGGAGGAATTGGTGCCGGGGAGCTGTTTTTT
12 | TRBJ1-1 | TRBV28 | many | NA | CATITQDTEAFF | TGTGCCACCATTACTCAGGACACTGAAGCTTTCTTT
17 | TRBJ2-3 | TRBV6-5 | many | TRBD2 | CASSPTGVAGITDTQYF | TGTGCCAGCAGCCCGACCGGGGTAGCGGGAATCACAGATACGCAGTATTTT
20 | TRBJ1-2 | TRBV10-3 | NA | NA | CAISETLNNGRGRANYGYTF | TGTGCCATCAGTGAGACACTGAACAATGGCAGGGGACGGGCGAACTATGGCTACACCTTC
18 | TRBJ2-7 | TRBV7-2 | many | TRBD2 | CASSLAPSGRTSSYEQYF | TGTGCCAGCAGCTTAGCCCCTAGCGGGAGGACGAGCTCCTACGAGCAGTACTTC
14 | TRBJ2-5 | TRBV27 | many | NA | CASSLVGLEETQYF | TGTGCCAGCAGTTTAGTAGGCTTGGAGGAGACCCAGTACTTC
16 | TRBJ2-5 | TRBV7-9 | many | TRBD2 | CASSLGGRAWQETQYF | TGTGCCAGCAGCTTAGGCGGGAGGGCCTGGCAAGAGACCCAGTACTTC
14 | TRBJ1-1 | TRBV12-3/TRBV12-4 | many | TRBD1 | CASSITGGDTEAFF | TGTGCCAGCAGCATTACAGGGGGAGACACTGAAGCTTTCTTT
14 | TRBJ1-1 | TRBV5-6 | many | TRBD1 | CASSTPGQARSAFF | TGTGCCAGCAGCACCCCGGGACAGGCTCGATCGGCTTTCTTT
20 | TRBJ2-5 | TRBV20-1 | NA | TRBD2 | CSARGLGNADSGRAWETQYF | TGCAGTGCTAGAGGTTTGGGGAATGCCGATAGCGGGAGGGCCTGGGAGACCCAGTACTTC
15 | TRBJ2-1 | TRBV9 | many | TRBD2 | CASSTKREPHNEQFF | TGTGCCAGCAGCACCAAGCGGGAGCCCCACAATGAGCAGTTCTTC
14 | TRBJ1-5 | TRBV6-2/TRBV6-3 | many | NA | CASSWVSGNQPQHF | TGTGCCAGCAGTTGGGTGTCGGGCAATCAGCCCCAGCATTTT
14 | TRBJ1-2 | TRBV7-2 | many | TRBD1 | CASSLSQGAMGYTF | TGTGCCAGCAGCTTATCGCAGGGGGCTATGGGCTACACCTTC
17 | TRBJ2-4 | TRBV19 | many | TRBD2 | CASSPISGGLAKNIQYF | TGTGCCAGTAGTCCAATTAGCGGGGGATTAGCCAAAAACATTCAGTACTTC
15 | TRBJ2-7 | TRBV6-5 | few | NA | CASSYSNRAGYEQYF | TGTGCCAGCAGTTACTCGAACAGGGCAGGCTACGAGCAGTACTTC
14 | TRBJ2-7 | TRBV5-1 | many | NA | CASSSGQMTYEQYF | TGCGCCAGCAGCTCGGGCCAGATGACCTACGAGCAGTACTTC
16 | TRBJ2-3 | TRBV5-1 | many | NA | CASSPLGPGSTDTQYF | TGCGCCAGCAGCCCATTAGGTCCAGGGAGCACAGATACGCAGTATTTT
16 | TRBJ1-5 | TRBV5-1 | many | NA | CASSPVGGFGNQPQHF | TGCGCCAGCAGCCCTGTGGGGGGCTTTGGCAATCAGCCCCAGCATTTT
16 | TRBJ1-1 | TRBV7-9 | NA | TRBD1 | CASSRLGDRVLTEAFF | TGTGCCAGCAGCCGTTTAGGGGACAGGGTGTTGACTGAAGCTTTCTTT
13 | TRBJ1-6 | TRBV20-1 | many | TRBD1 | CSAWDRAISPLHF | TGCAGTGCCTGGGACAGGGCCATTTCACCCCTCCACTTT
17 | TRBJ2-1 | TRBV4-1 | few | TRBD2 | CASSQDLLAGAYNEQFF | TGCGCCAGCAGCCAAGACCTACTAGCGGGGGCCTACAATGAGCAGTTCTTC
14 | TRBJ2-7 | TRBV20-1 | NA | TRBD1 | CSARTGGNPYEQYF | TGCAGTGCTAGGACAGGGGGCAACCCCTACGAGCAGTACTTC
10 | TRBJ2-4 | TRBV20-1 | many | NA | CSASRQAQYF | TGCAGTGCTAGTCGGCAGGCTCAGTACTTC
12 | TRBJ2-7 | TRBV7-2 | many | NA | CASSLLMYEQYF | TGTGCCAGCAGCTTACTCATGTACGAGCAGTACTTC
15 | TRBJ1-1 | TRBV6-2/TRBV6-3 | many | NA | CASSPTPTAYTEAFF | TGTGCCAGCAGTCCGACCCCGACAGCCTACACTGAAGCTTTCTTT
13 | TRBJ2-5 | TRBV6-5 | many | NA | CASSPNEWETQYF | TGTGCCAGCAGCCCCAATGAATGGGAGACCCAGTACTTC
16 | TRBJ2-3 | TRBV7-2 | many | TRBD2 | CASSLDGRGGPYTQYF | TGTGCCAGCAGCTTAGACGGCCGGGGGGGCCCATATACGCAGTATTTT
14 | TRBJ1-1 | TRBV6-1 | many | TRBD1 | CASSPGTGGSEAFF | TGTGCCAGCAGTCCCGGGACAGGGGGTTCTGAAGCTTTCTTT